Here is one TCR beta chain with its context. This clonotype has at least ten counts. There is no known antigen for this receptor. No much larger clone is present one base from it, and per-base qualities are unavailable. The record originates from a study of T-cell reconstitution after alpha-beta-depleted transplantation in children (dated by TCRdb to the mid-2010s). With regard to the full study: Using TCR repertoire profiling, the study quantitatively followed how T-cell immune reconstitution unfolded in children after TCRalphabeta/CD19-depleted allogeneic hematopoietic cell transplantation.

Looking up the germline V gene yields CDR1 MNHEY and CDR2 SVGEGT. Spanning cysteine to phenylalanine, the CDR3 consists of 14 amino acids. Just CDR3 DNA is preserved here, 42 bases in frame from base 1. V and J are truncated by 2 bases and 2 bases respectively, leaving an intervening sequence of 10 bases. The library was generated by PCR. Sequencing took place on an Illumina HiSeq 2500. TCR libraries were prepared with molecular barcoding, using unique molecular identifiers to normalize TCRbeta repertoire quantification. Through fastp at Q25 and MiXCR, TCRdb rebuilt clones from the public reads, retaining in-frame beta chains. Rows are combined by CDR3 protein, so each entry shows the most common genes and DNA. This sample is represented by 230,000 or so distinct CDR3 sequences; approximately 9.7% of them were singletons. Of the sample, around 5.1% falls within the top ten clones.

The sequencing here drew on PBMCs from the stem cell graft donor, taken from the stem cell graft. This TCR was recovered from a human donor who donated a stem cell graft to a child with SCID. Here the chain combines TRBV6-2 or TRBV6-3 and TRBJ2-7, with TRBD2 tentatively as D gene (6 bases match). The bases are TGTGCCAGCAGTTACCGGAGGAGGGCCTACGAGCAGTACTTC. Translated, this is CASSYRRRAYEQYF.